One sample yielded the 15 T cell receptor beta chains listed below, sequenced in a study of Ad26.COV2.S vaccination and SARS-CoV-2 variants. Treatment reported: 15 to 20 received Ad26.COV2.S at low or high dose, single or two shots; 5 received placebo; per-sample allocation not given. All samples were drawn on day 63, counting from the first vaccine or placebo injection. TCRdb keeps only in-frame clones here, not all; method: immunoSEQ multiplex PCR. Here the sample spans about 420,000 clones, roughly 88% being singletons. Sequences were derived from peripheral blood, sampled in a trial of Ad26.COV2.S vaccine versus placebo. Receptors originate from a person between 18 and 65 years old who received the Ad26.COV2.S COVID-19 vaccine or a placebo.

The rearrangement uses TRBV19 and TRBJ2-7; 9 positions match TRBD1. Germline V lookup: CDR1 LNHDA, CDR2 SQIVND (reference sequence). This CDR3 is built from 15 residues. Trimming cost V 6 bases and J 1 base; bases outside gene matches: 7. The CDR3 sequence is CASRSGDRVSYEQYF. The DNA of the CDR3 is TGTGCCAGTAGGTCGGGGGACAGGGTGTCCTACGAGCAGTACTTC. Combining the CDR3 with reference TRBV19 and TRBJ2-7 gives the whole variable domain DGGITQSPKYLFRKEGQNVTLSCEQNLNHDAMYWYRQDPGQGLRLIYYSQIVNDFQKGDIAEGYSVSREKKESFPLTVTSAQKNPTAFYLCASRSGDRVSYEQYFGPGTRLTVT.

The chain recombines TRBV28 with TRBJ1-5, with D tentatively TRBD1 (6 bases). The CDR3 contains 16 residues. V lost 7 bases and J lost 4, with 20 bases in between. In germline, CDR1 is MDHEN, CDR2 SYDVKM. This CDR3 reads CASNPLTRGGNQPQHF. CDR3 sequence (DNA): TGTGCCAGCAATCCCCTAACCAGGGGTGGAAATCAGCCCCAGCATTTT.

This clone has only a few counts. The chain uses TRBV2 and TRBJ1-2, with 8 bases lining up with TRBD1. The germline V gene encodes CDR1 SNHLY and CDR2 FYNNEI. The V segment lost 3 bases and the J segment 4 bases; nucleotides outside the gene matches: 7. The CDR3 spans 15 residues. CDR3 DNA sequence: TGTGCCAGCAGTGAGAACAGGGGGATTGGCTATGGCTACACCTTC. Amino acid sequence: CASSENRGIGYGYTF.

V is TRBV2 and J is TRBJ1-6, with TRBD1 as a possible D gene (5 bases). Trimming took 5 bases from V and 8 from J, leaving 16 bases between them. Per the germline V gene, CDR1 is SNHLY and CDR2 is FYNNEI. The CDR3 loop spans 15 amino acids. Written as DNA, the CDR3 is TGTGCCAGCAGTAGGGGACTCCCTCGGGATTCACCCCTCCACTTT. It is translated as CASSRGLPRDSPLHF.

The chain links TRBV2 to TRBJ2-7; D could derive from TRBD1 or TRBD2 (5 bases each). The ends were cut back, 4 bases at V and 3 bases at J, with 16 bases in the middle. CDR1 and CDR2 from the germline V gene are SNHLY and FYNNEI. The CDR3 covers 15 residues. The CDR3 loop is CASSGGAAPFYEQYF. CDR3 sequence (DNA): TGTGCCAGCAGTGGAGGGGCGGCCCCTTTCTACGAGCAGTACTTC.

The chain joins TRBV9 to TRBJ2-5; D possibly corresponds to TRBD1 (5 bases). Germline lookup yields CDR1 SGDLS and CDR2 YYNGEE. The CDR3 runs 15 residues. The V end was cut by 2 bases, the J end by 1 base, with 12 bases between. In nucleotides, the CDR3 is TGTGCCAGCAGCGTCAAGGACACTTTCCAAGAGACCCAGTACTTC. Protein product: CASSVKDTFQETQYF.

This clone was seen a few times. J is TRBJ1-5 and V is TRBV5-6; the D is unclear. The CDR3 length is 14 residues. Per germline, CDR1 SGHDT and CDR2 YYEEEE. Trimming removed 6 bases from V and 5 bases from J, with 15 bases in between. CDR3 loop: CASTLTSSDQPQHF. For the CDR3, the DNA is TGTGCCAGCACACTCACGAGTTCCGATCAGCCCCAGCATTTT. Drawing the rest from reference TRBV5-6 and TRBJ1-5, the complete variable domain is DAGVTQSPTHLIKTRGQQVTLRCSPKSGHDTVSWYQQALGQGPQFIFQYYEEEERQRGNFPDRFSGHQFPNYSSELNVNALLLGDSALYLCASTLTSSDQPQHFGDGTRLSIL.

The genes are TRBV3-1 (or the pseudogene TRBV3-2) and TRBJ1-2; weak D call: TRBD1 (5 bases). Trimming removed 2 bases at V and 6 bases at J, with 10 bases between. Germline V gene data show CDR1 as LGHDT and CDR2 as YNNKEL (reference sequence). This CDR3 region has 13 residues. CDR3 in amino acids: CASSQLQADGYTF. CDR3 nucleotides: TGTGCCAGCAGCCAATTACAGGCGGATGGCTACACCTTC.

The V and J genes are TRBV18 and TRBJ1-2, with 7 bases lining up with TRBD1. J was trimmed by 8 bases and V by 3 bases; bases with no gene match: 15. CDR1 is KGHSH, CDR2 LQKENI, per germline. The CDR3 is 16 amino acids. CDR3 loop: CASSPQTGQANGGYTF. CDR3 nucleotides: TGTGCCAGCTCACCCCAAACTGGACAGGCAAACGGCGGCTACACCTTC. The full variable domain, completed using reference TRBV18 and TRBJ1-2, is NAGVMQNPRHLVRRRGQEARLRCSPMKGHSHVYWYRQLPEEGLKFMVYLQKENIIDESGMPKERFSAEFPKEGPSILRIQQVVRGDSAAYFCASSPQTGQANGGYTFGSGTRLTVV.

Concerning this clone itself: The junction differs from germline at one of its ends, possibly a read error. The chain links TRBV27 to TRBJ2-7, with TRBD1 as a possible D gene (5 bases). The CDR3 has 14 amino acids. CDR1 and CDR2 (germline): MNHEY, SMNVEV (reference sequence). CDR3 sequence reads: CASSVSGSHYEQYF. In nucleotides, the CDR3 is TGTGCCAGCAGTGTATCAGGGTCCCACTACGAGCAGTACTTC.

The chain combines TRBV19 with TRBJ2-3; TRBD2 agrees at 7 bases. CDR3 length equals 14 residues. V trimming: 7 bases; J trimming: 2 bases; junction bases outside the gene matches: 6. CDR1 LNHDA and CDR2 SQIVND come from the germline V gene (reference sequence). The CDR3 bases are TGTGCCAGTAATCCAGCGGGGTACACAGATACGCAGTATTTT. Amino acid sequence: CASNPAGYTDTQYF.

The chain has TRBV4-3 and TRBJ2-5; 10 bases agree with TRBD1. V lost 3 bases, J lost 4 bases, and 5 bases stayed unmatched. Germline-derived CDR1 and CDR2 are LGHNA and YSLEER. The CDR3 spans 15 residues. CDR3 in amino acids: CASSHWDRGLETQYF. The CDR3, as DNA: TGCGCCAGCAGCCATTGGGACAGGGGCCTAGAGACCCAGTACTTC.

V and J are TRBV3-1 (or the pseudogene TRBV3-2) and TRBJ2-3; TRBD1 might be the D (7 bases). V lost 4 bases to trimming and J lost 5 bases, with 16 bases between them. Germline V gene sequence: CDR1 LGHDT, CDR2 YNNKEL (reference sequence). This CDR3 comprises 15 residues. CDR3: CASSRRQGGIDTQYF. In DNA form, the CDR3 reads TGTGCCAGCAGCCGCAGACAGGGAGGTATAGATACGCAGTATTTT.

The gene calls are TRBV28 and TRBJ1-3; D is ambiguous. The V end was cut by 3 bases, the J end by 0 bases, with 15 bases between. Germline assignment: CDR1 MDHEN and CDR2 SYDVKM. The CDR3 loop spans 17 amino acids. The CDR3 is CASSFSLGPSSGNTIYF. The CDR3 DNA is TGTGCCAGCAGTTTTAGTCTCGGCCCTAGCTCTGGAAACACCATATATTTT. The full variable domain, with the rest looked up from reference TRBV28 and TRBJ1-3, is DVKVTQSSRYLVKRTGEKVFLECVQDMDHENMFWYRQDPGLGLRLIYFSYDVKMKEKGDIPEGYSVSREKKERFSLILESASTNQTSMYLCASSFSLGPSSGNTIYFGEGSWLTVV.

J is TRBJ2-7 and V is TRBV7-9, with D tentatively TRBD1 or TRBD2 (6 bases each). V gave up 2 bases and J gave up 2 bases, with 16 bases separating them. This CDR3 has 16 residues. Germline loops: CDR1 SEHNR, CDR2 FQNEAQ (reference sequence). As DNA, the CDR3 is TGTGCCAGCAGCTTAAGTAGCGGCTCAGGGGCCTACGAGCAGTACTTC. Its translation: CASSLSSGSGAYEQYF.